This entry concerns a single TCR beta chain. Its specificity is not known. The data originate from a study of shared clonotypes between healthy human individuals. Across the whole study: For every donor, three CD4 naive, three CD4 memory, two CD8 naive and one CD8 memory plates were used. Points from the study as a whole: The genetic and exposure-history diversity represented was limited by few donors. Although depth was large, rarefaction showed that sequencing of the sorted subsets was incomplete. When compared with the clonotypes that were shared by all four sorted-subset donors, the non-shared clonotypes turned out to have lower generation probabilities.

Trimming took 10 bases from V and 2 from J, leaving 18 bases between them. The CDR3 runs 14 residues. Looked up from germline, CDR1 is ENHRY and CDR2 is SYGVKD. Naive CD8 cells lacked CD45RO and underwent positive selection for CCR7, leaving out terminally differentiated effector memory CD45RA+ cells. This table comes from immunoSEQ multiplex PCR, and its TCRdb copy is limited to in-frame clones, with some not included. Of millions of clones in the sample, 90% to 95% are singletons; the top ten hold around 1.7%. The specimen sequenced was naive CD8+ T cells from PBMCs. The chain joins TRBV10-3 to TRBJ2-7; possibly TRBD2 for D (6 bases). The clonotype was recovered from a man aged 18 to 35 in good health. Some clones in this sample may be carry-over from other donors' samples. The CDR3 region has the DNA TGTGCCAGCAACCCCGGCGGGACGACCTACGAGCAGTACTTC. Protein product: CASNPGGTTYEQYF.